This paragraph reports one TCR beta chain. This sample stems from a study of OX40 agonist ivuxolimab in advanced cancers. For the study at large: Males comprised 82.7% of the group, whose mean age was approximately 60 years (range roughly 20 to 90).

Sequencing used immunoSEQ multiplex PCR; TCRdb keeps in-frame clones, though not all of them. The sample contains 60,000 to 75,000 clones, roughly 88% of which appear only once. This CDR3 comprises 16 residues. In germline, CDR1 is SNHLY, CDR2 FYNNEI. The V gene lost 0 bases and the J gene lost 0 bases, with 11 bases spanning the gap. This receptor was identified in an adult with an advanced solid tumor such as melanoma, head and neck, liver or kidney cancer. The chain recombines TRBV2 with TRBJ1-2; the D gene is possibly TRBD1 (6 bases). The sample here was CD4+ or CD8+ T cells sorted from blood, taken in a trial of the OX40 agonist ivuxolimab. CDR3 amino acids: CASSEAGAGANYGYTF. CDR3 coding DNA: TGTGCCAGCAGTGAAGCCGGGGCAGGGGCTAACTATGGCTACACCTTC.